This T cell receptor beta chain stems from a study of T cell clones after liver transplantation. Study summary: As an antigen-independent comparator, third-party-reactive TCRbeta sequences came from pre-transplant mixed lymphocyte reactions. The study's findings and limits: Low donor cell numbers restricted donor-reactive repertoire measurement in two subjects.

Germline CDR1 is GTSNPN and CDR2 is SVGIG (reference sequence). CDR3 length: 14 residues. Deletions cut 2 bases from V and 2 bases from J, with 9 bases between. A note on this clone: Its antigen remains unidentified.

Measured with immunoSEQ multiplex PCR; TCRdb has only the in-frame clones, and not every one. The data contain some 15,000 clones, approximately 91% of them singletons. This sequence originates from a human donor who received a liver transplant. Sequencing used CD8+ T cells from blood, obtained before liver transplant. V usage is TRBV30 and J usage is TRBJ2-2; D is unclear. The CDR3 protein is CAWSIGFNTGELFF. The DNA of the CDR3 is TGTGCCTGGAGTATTGGTTTTAACACCGGGGAGCTGTTTTTT.